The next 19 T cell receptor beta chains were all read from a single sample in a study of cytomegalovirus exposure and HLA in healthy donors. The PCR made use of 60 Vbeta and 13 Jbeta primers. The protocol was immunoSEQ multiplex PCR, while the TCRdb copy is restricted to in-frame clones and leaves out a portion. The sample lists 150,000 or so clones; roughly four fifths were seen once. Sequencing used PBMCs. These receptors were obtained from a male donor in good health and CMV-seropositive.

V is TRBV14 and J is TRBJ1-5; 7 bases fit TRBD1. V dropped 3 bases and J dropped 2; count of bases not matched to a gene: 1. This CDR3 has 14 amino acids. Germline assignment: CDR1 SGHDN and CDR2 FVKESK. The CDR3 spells CASSHGTGNQPQHF. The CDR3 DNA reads TGTGCCAGCAGCCACGGGACAGGCAATCAGCCCCAGCATTTT.

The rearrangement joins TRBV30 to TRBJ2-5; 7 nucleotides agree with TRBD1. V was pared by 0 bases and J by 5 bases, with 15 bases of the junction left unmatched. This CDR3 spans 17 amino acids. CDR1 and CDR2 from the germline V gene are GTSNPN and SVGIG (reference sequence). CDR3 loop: CAWSVISTGARGETQYF. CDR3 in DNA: TGTGCCTGGAGTGTAATTTCCACAGGGGCTCGAGGGGAGACCCAGTACTTC.

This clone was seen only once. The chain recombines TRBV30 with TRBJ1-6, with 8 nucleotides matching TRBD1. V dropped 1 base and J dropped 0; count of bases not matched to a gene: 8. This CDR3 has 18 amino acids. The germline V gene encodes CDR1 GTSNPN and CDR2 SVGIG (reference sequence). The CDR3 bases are TGTGCCTGGAGTGACGGGCAGGGGGCTAGCTCCTATAATTCACCCCTCCACTTT. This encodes CAWSDGQGASSYNSPLHF.

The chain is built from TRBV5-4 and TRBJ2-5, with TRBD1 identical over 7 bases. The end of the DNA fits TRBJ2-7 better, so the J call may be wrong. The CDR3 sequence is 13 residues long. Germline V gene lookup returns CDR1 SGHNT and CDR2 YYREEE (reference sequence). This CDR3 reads CASSQGQTYEQYF. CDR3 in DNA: TGTGCCAGCAGCCAGGGACAGACTTACGAGCAGTACTTC.

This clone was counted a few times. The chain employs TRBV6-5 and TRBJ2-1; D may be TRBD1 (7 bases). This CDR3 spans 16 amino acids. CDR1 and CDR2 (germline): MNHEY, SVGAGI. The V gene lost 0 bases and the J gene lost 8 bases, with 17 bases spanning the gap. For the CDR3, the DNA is TGTGCCAGCAGTTACTCGGGTCCAGGGGGACTTCATGAGCAGTTCTTC. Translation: CASSYSGPGGLHEQFF.

CDR3 in DNA: TGTGCCAGCAGCAGGAGGGGGCCTAGCACAGATACGCAGTATTTT. This sequence encodes CASSRRGPSTDTQYF. This chain uses TRBV5-4 with TRBJ2-3; a weak D match, TRBD1 (7 bases). V was shortened by 4 bases and J by 0 bases, with 12 bases between the two germline ends. CDR1 and CDR2 (germline): SGHNT, YYREEE (reference sequence). The CDR3 is 15 residues long.

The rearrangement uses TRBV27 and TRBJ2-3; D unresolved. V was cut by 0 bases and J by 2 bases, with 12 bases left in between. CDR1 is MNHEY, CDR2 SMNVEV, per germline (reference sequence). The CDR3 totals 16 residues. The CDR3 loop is CASSLSMTLITDTQYF. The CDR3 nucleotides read TGTGCCAGCAGTTTATCGATGACTCTTATCACAGATACGCAGTATTTT.

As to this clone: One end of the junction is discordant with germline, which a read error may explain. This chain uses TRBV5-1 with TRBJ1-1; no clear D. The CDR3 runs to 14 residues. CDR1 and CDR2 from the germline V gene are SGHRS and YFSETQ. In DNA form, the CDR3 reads TGCGCCAGCAGCAAGCTCGCGCAGGCCACTCAAGCTTTCTTT. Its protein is CASSKLAQATQAFF.

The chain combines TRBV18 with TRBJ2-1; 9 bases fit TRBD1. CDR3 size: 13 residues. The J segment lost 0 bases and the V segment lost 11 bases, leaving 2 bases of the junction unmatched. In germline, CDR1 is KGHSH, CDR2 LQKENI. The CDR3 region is CAGQGNSYNEQFF. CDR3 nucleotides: TGTGCCGGACAGGGGAACTCCTACAATGAGCAGTTCTTC.

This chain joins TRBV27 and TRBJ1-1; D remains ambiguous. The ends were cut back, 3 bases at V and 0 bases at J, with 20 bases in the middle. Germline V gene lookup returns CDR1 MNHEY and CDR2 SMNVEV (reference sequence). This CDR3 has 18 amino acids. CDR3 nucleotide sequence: TGTGCCAGCAGTTTTTCAGCACTCGGCAGGAACTTGAACACTGAAGCTTTCTTT. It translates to CASSFSALGRNLNTEAFF.

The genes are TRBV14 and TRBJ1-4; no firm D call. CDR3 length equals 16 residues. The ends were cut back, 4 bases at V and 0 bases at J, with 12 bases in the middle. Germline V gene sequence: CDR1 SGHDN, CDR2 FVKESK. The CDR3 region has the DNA TGTGCCAGCAGCCGAGGGAGGGATGCAACTAATGAAAAACTGTTTTTT. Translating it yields CASSRGRDATNEKLFF.

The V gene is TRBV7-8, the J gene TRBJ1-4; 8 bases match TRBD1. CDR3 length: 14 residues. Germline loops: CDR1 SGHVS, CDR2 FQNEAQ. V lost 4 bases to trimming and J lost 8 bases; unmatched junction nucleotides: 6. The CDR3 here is CASSSGQGREKLFF. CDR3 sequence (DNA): TGTGCCAGCAGCTCCGGACAGGGTCGGGAAAAACTGTTTTTT. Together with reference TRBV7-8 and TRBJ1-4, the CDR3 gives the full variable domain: GAGVSQSPRYKVAKRGQDVALRCDPISGHVSLFWYQQALGQGPEFLTYFQNEAQLDKSGLPSDRFFAERPEGSVSTLKIQRTQQEDSAVYLCASSSGQGREKLFFGSGTQLSVL.

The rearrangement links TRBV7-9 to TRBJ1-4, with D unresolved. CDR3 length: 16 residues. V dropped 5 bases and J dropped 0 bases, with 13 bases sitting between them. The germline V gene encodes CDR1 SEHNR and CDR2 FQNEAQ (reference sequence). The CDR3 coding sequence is TGTGCCAGCAGCGAAAGTTCGGGAGCAACTAATGAAAAACTGTTTTTT. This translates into CASSESSGATNEKLFF.

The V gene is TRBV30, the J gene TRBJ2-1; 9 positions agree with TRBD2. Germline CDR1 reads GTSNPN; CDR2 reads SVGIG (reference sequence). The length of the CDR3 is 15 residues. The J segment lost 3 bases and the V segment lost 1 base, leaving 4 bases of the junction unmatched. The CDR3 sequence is CAWSGGRAYYNEQFF. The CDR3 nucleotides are TGTGCCTGGAGTGGCGGGAGGGCCTACTACAATGAGCAGTTCTTC. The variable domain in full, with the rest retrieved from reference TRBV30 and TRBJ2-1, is SQTIHQWPATLVQPVGSPLSLECTVEGTSNPNLYWYRQAAGRGLQLLFYSVGIGQISSEVPQNLSASRPQDRQFILSSKKLLLSDSGFYLCAWSGGRAYYNEQFFGPGTRLTVL.

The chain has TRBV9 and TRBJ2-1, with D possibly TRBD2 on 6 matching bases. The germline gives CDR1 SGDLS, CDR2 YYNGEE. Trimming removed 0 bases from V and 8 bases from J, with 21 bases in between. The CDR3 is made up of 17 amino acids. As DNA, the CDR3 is TGTGCCAGCAGCGTAGAAAAAGCCATACCTACGGGGGATGAGCAGTTCTTC. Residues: CASSVEKAIPTGDEQFF.

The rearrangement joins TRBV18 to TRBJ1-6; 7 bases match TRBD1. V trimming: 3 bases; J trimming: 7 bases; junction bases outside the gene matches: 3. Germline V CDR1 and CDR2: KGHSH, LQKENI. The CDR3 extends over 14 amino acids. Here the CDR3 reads CASSPTGSNSPLHF. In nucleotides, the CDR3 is TGTGCCAGCTCACCGACAGGGAGCAATTCACCCCTCCACTTT.

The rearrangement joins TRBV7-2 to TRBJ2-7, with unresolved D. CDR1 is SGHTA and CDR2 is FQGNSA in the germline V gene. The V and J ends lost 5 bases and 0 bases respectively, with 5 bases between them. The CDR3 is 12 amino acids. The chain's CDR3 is CASSTSSYEQYF. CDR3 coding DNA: TGTGCCAGCAGCACGAGCTCCTACGAGCAGTACTTC.

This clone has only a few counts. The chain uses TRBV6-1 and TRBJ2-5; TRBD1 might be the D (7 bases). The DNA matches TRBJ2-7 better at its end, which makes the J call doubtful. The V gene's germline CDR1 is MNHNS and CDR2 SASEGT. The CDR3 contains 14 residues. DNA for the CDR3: TGTGCCAGCAGTGAACAGGGGGGAGGAGGCGAGCAGTACTTC. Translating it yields CASSEQGGGGEQYF.

In DNA, the CDR3 is TGTGCCTGGAGTGGGGGCAGCTTTACTATGAACACTGAAGCTTTCTTT. Amino acids: CAWSGGSFTMNTEAFF. This chain connects TRBV30 to TRBJ1-1, with a weak D call TRBD1 (5 bases). This CDR3 spans 16 amino acids. With 1 base removed from V and 0 bases from J, the gap between germline ends came to 15 bases. Germline V gene data show CDR1 as GTSNPN and CDR2 as SVGIG (reference sequence).